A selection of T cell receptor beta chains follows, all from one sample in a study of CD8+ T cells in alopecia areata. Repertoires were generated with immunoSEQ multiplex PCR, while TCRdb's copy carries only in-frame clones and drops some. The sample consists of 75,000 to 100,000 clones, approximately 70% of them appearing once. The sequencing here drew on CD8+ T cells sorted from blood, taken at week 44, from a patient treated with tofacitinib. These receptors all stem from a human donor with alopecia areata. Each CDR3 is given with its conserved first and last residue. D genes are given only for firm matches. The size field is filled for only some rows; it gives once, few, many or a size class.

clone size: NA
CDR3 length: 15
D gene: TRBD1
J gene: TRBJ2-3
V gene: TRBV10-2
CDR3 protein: CASSERTGSRDTQYF
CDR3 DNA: TGCGCCAGCAGTGAGAGGACAGGGTCGAGAGATACGCAGTATTTT

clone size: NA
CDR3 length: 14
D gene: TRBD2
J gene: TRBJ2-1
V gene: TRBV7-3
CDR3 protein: CASSLAGEWNEQFF
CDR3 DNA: TGTGCCAGCAGCTTAGCGGGGGAGTGGAATGAGCAGTTCTTC

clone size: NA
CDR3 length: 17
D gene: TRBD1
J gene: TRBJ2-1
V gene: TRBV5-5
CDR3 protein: CASSSSGTGFSYNEQFF
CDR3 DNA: TGTGCCAGCAGCTCTTCCGGGACAGGGTTCTCCTACAATGAGCAGTTCTTC

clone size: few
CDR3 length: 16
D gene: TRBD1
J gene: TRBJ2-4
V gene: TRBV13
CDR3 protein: CASSPGTGGAKNIQYF
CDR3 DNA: TGTGCCAGCAGCCCCGGGACAGGGGGAGCCAAAAACATTCAGTACTTC

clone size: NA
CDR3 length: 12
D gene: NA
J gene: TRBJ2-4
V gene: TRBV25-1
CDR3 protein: CASSNQKNIQYF
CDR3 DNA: TGTGCCAGCAGTAACCAAAAAAACATTCAGTACTTC

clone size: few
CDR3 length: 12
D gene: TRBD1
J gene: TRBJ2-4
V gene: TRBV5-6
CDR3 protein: CASSTQGALQYF
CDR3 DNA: TGTGCCAGCAGCACACAGGGGGCTCTACAGTACTTC

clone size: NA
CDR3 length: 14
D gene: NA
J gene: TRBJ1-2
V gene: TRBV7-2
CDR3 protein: CASSSPTGSYGYTF
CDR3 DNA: TGTGCCAGCAGCTCACCGACAGGCTCTTATGGCTACACCTTC

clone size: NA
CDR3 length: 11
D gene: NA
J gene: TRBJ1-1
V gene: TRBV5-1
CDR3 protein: CASSSAREAFF
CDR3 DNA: TGCGCCAGCAGCAGCGCTCGTGAAGCTTTCTTT

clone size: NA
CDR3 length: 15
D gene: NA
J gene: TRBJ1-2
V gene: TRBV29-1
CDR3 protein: CSVEVRAGAGYGYTF
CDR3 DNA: TGCAGCGTTGAAGTTCGGGCCGGGGCGGGCTATGGCTACACCTTC

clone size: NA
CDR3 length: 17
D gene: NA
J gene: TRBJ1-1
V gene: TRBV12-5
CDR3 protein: CASGSEDSDGWDTEAFF
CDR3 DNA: TGTGCTAGTGGTTCCGAGGATAGTGACGGCTGGGACACTGAAGCTTTCTTT

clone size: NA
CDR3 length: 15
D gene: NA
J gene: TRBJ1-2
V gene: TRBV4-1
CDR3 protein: CASSRSRVDNYGYTF
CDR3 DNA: TGCGCCAGCAGCCGCAGCAGAGTCGATAACTATGGCTACACCTTC

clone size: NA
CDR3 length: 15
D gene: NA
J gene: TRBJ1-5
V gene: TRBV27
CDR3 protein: CASSLSRGSNQPQHF
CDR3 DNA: TGTGCCAGCAGTTTATCGCGGGGAAGCAATCAGCCCCAGCATTTT

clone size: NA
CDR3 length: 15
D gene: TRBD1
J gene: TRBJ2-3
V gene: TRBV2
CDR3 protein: CASARTGGSTDTQYF
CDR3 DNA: TGTGCCAGCGCAAGGACAGGGGGTAGCACAGATACGCAGTATTTT

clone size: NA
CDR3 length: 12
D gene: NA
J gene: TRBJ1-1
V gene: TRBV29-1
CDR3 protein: CSVLGLNTEAFF
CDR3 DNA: TGCAGCGTTCTGGGACTGAACACTGAAGCTTTCTTT

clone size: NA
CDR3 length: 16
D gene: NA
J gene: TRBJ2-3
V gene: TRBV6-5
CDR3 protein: CASSLIGRGIGDTQYF
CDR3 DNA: TGTGCCAGCAGTTTAATTGGTCGGGGGATCGGAGATACGCAGTATTTT

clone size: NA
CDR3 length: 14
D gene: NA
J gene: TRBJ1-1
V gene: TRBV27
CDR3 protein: CASSPGNGYTEAFF
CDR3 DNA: TGTGCCAGCAGTCCGGGTAATGGGTACACTGAAGCTTTCTTT

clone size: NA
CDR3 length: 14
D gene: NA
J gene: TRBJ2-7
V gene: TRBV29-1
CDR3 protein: CSVNSDPAGDEQYF
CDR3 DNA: TGCAGCGTGAACTCGGACCCGGCCGGGGACGAGCAGTACTTC

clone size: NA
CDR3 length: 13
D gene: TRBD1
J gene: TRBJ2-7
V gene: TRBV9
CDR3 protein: CASSGQGKGEQYF
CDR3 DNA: TGTGCCAGCAGCGGACAGGGCAAAGGCGAGCAGTACTTC

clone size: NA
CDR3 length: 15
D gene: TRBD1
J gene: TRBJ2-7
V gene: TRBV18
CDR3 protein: CASSPGTGPSYEQYF
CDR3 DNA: TGTGCCAGCTCACCCGGGACAGGCCCGTCCTACGAGCAGTACTTC

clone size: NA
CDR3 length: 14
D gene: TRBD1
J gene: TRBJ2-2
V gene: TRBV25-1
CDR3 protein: CATRGQVNTGELFF
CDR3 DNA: TGTGCCACCCGGGGACAGGTGAACACCGGGGAGCTGTTTTTT

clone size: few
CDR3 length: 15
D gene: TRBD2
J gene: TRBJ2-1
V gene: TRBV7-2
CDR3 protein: CASSLEAGGPNEQFF
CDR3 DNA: TGTGCCAGCAGCTTAGAAGCGGGGGGGCCTAATGAGCAGTTCTTC

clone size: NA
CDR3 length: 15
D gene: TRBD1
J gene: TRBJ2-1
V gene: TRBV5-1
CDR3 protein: CASSSYRGSVNEQFF
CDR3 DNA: TGCGCCAGCAGCTCATACAGGGGATCGGTCAATGAGCAGTTCTTC

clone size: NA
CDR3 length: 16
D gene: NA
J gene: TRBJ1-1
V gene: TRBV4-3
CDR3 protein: CASSQDKQGLRTEAFF
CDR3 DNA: TGCGCCAGCAGCCAAGACAAACAGGGCCTGCGCACTGAAGCTTTCTTT

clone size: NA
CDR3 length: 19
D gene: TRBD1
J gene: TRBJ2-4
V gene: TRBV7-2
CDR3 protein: CASSSGQGESFLAKNIQYF
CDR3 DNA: TGTGCCAGCAGCTCCGGACAGGGTGAATCCTTTCTAGCCAAAAACATTCAGTACTTC

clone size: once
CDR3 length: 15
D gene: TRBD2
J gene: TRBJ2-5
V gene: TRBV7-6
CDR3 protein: CASDSGTSSQETQYF
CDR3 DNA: TGTGCCAGCGATTCCGGGACTAGCTCACAAGAGACCCAGTACTTC

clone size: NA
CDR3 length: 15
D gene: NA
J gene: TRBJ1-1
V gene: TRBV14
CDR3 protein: CASSQEPGARTEAFF
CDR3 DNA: TGTGCCAGCAGCCAAGAGCCGGGGGCGCGAACTGAAGCTTTCTTT

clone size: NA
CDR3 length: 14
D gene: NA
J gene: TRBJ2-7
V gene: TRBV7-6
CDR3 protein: CASSLGRDSYEQYF
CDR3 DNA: TGTGCCAGCAGCTTAGGCAGGGACTCCTACGAGCAGTACTTC

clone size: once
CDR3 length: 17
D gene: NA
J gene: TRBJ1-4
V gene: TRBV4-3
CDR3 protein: CASSQEDGGVGDEKLFF
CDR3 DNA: TGCGCCAGCAGCCAAGAGGACGGGGGAGTCGGGGATGAAAAACTGTTTTTT

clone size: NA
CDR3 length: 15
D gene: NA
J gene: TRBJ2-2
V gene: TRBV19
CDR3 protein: CASSMNRVNTGELFF
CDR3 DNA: TGTGCCAGTAGTATGAACAGGGTGAACACCGGGGAGCTGTTTTTT

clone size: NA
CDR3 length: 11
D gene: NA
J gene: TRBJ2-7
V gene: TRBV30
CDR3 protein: CAWSEAYEQYF
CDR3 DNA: TGTGCCTGGAGCGAGGCATACGAGCAGTACTTC

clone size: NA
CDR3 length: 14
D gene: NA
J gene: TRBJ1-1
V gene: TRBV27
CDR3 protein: CASSFLRPNTEAFF
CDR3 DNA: TGTGCCAGCAGTTTCCTCAGACCTAACACTGAAGCTTTCTTT

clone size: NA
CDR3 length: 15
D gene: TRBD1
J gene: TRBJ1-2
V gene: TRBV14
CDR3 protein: CASSQPGQGRNGYTF
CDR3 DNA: TGTGCCAGCAGCCAACCGGGACAGGGGAGAAATGGCTACACCTTC